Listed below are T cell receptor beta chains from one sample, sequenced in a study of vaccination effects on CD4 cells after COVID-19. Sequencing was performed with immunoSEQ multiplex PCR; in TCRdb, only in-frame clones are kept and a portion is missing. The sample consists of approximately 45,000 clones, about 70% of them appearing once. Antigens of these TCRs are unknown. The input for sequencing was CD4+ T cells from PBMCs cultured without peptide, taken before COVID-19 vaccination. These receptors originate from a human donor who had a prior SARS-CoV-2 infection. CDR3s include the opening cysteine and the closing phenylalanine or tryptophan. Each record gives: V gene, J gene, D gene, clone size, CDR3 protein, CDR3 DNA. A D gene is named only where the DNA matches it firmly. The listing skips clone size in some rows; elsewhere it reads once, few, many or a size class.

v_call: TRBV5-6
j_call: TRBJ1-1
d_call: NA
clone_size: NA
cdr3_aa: CASSLGEYTEAFF
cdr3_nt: TGTGCCAGCAGCTTGGGGGAATACACTGAAGCTTTCTTT

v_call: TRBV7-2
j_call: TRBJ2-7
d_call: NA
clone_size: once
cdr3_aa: CASSLGRRGSGEQYF
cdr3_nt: TGTGCCAGCAGCTTAGGCCGTCGAGGGTCTGGCGAGCAGTACTTC

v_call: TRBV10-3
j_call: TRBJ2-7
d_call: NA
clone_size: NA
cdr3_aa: CAISESTPTGRFFHEQYF
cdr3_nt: TGTGCCATCAGTGAGTCGACTCCCACAGGGAGGTTTTTCCACGAGCAGTACTTC

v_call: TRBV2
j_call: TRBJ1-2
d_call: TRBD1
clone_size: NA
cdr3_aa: CASSEESQGDYGYTF
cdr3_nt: TGTGCCAGCAGTGAAGAGTCTCAGGGGGACTATGGCTACACCTTC

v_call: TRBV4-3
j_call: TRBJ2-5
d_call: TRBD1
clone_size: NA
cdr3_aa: CASSPRIGGAETQYF
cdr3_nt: TGCGCCAGCAGCCCCCGGATAGGGGGCGCGGAGACCCAGTACTTC

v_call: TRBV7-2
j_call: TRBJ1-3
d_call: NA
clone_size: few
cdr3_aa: CASSLRQLGNTIYF
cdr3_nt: TGTGCCAGCAGCTTGCGGCAGCTCGGAAACACCATATATTTT

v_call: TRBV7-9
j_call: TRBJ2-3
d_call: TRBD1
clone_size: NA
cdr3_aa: CASSLEGGQGFDTQYF
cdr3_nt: TGTGCCAGCAGCTTAGAAGGTGGACAGGGGTTCGATACGCAGTATTTT

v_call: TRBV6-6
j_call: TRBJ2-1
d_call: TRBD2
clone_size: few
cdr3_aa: CASSHRDYFLSSYNEQFF
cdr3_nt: TGTGCCAGCAGTCACCGGGACTACTTCTTATCCTCCTACAATGAGCAGTTCTTC

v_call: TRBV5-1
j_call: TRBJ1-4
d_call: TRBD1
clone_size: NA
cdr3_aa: CASSSTGFNEKLFF
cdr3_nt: TGCGCCAGCAGCTCGACAGGGTTTAATGAAAAACTGTTTTTT

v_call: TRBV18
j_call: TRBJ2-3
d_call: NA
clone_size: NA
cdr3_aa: CASSPSTDTQYF
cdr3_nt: TGTGCCAGCTCACCATCCACAGATACGCAGTATTTT

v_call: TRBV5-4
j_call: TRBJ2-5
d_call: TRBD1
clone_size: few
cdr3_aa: CASSKRQGIGETQYF
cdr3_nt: TGTGCCAGCAGCAAACGACAGGGGATAGGGGAGACCCAGTACTTC

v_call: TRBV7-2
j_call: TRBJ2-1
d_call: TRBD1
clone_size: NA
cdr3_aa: CASSPRLQGTYNEQFF
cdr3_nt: TGTGCCAGCAGCCCCCGGCTACAGGGGACCTACAATGAGCAGTTCTTC

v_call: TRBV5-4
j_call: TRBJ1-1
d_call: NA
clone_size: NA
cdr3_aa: CASSIPGVKNTEAFF
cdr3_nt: TGTGCCAGCAGCATCCCAGGGGTTAAAAACACTGAAGCTTTCTTT

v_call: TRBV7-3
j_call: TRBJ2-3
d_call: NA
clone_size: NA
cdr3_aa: CASSYRRTDTQYF
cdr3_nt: TGTGCCAGCAGCTACCGACGGACAGATACGCAGTATTTT

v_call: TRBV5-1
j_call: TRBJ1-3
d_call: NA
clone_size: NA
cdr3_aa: CASSLDRPSGNTIYF
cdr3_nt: TGCGCCAGCAGCTTGGACAGGCCCTCTGGAAACACCATATATTTT

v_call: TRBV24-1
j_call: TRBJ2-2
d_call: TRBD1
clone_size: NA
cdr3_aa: CATSDLQTGETGELFF
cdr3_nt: TGTGCCACCAGTGATTTGCAAACAGGGGAGACCGGGGAGCTGTTTTTT

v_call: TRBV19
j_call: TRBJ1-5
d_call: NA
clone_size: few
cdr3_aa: CASSIQASGRDQPQHF
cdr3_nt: TGTGCCAGTAGTATACAGGCCAGCGGGAGAGATCAGCCCCAGCATTTT

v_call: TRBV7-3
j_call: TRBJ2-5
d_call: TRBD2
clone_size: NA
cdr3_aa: CASSSPTSGGARETQYF
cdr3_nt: TGTGCCAGCAGCTCGCCGACTAGCGGGGGGGCCCGAGAGACCCAGTACTTC

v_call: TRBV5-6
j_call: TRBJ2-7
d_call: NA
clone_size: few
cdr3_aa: CASSLTGLSYEQYF
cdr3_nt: TGTGCCAGCAGCCTCACAGGGTTGTCGTACGAGCAGTACTTC

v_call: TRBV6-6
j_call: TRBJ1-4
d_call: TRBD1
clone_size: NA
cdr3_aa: CASSRRIQGAEEKLFF
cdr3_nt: TGTGCCAGCAGTCGACGGATTCAGGGGGCGGAGGAAAAACTGTTTTTT

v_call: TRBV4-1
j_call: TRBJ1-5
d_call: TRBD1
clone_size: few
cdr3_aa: CASSQDGGGYQPQHF
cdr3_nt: TGCGCCAGCAGCCAAGACGGAGGGGGCTATCAGCCCCAGCATTTT

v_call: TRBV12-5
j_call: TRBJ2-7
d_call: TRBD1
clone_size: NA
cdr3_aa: CASGPAPDRILEQYF
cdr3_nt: TGTGCTAGTGGTCCCGCCCCGGACAGGATACTCGAGCAGTACTTC

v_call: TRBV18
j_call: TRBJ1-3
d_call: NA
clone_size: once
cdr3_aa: CASSPTSLRGADGNTIYF
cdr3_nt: TGTGCCAGCTCACCAACCTCCCTCCGGGGAGCTGACGGAAACACCATATATTTT

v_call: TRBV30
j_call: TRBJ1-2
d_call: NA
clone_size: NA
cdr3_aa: CAWSGGGGYYGYTF
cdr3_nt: TGTGCCTGGAGTGGGGGTGGGGGGTACTATGGCTACACCTTC

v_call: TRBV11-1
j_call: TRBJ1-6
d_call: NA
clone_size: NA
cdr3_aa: CASSISENSPLHF
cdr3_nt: TGTGCCAGCAGCATTAGTGAGAATTCACCCCTCCACTTT

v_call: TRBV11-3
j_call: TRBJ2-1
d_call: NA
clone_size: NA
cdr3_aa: CASSLGTDNNEQFF
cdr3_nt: TGTGCCAGCAGCCTCGGGACTGACAACAATGAGCAGTTCTTC

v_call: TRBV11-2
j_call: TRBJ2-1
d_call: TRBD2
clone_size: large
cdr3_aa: CASSLVLGLAGEYNEQFF
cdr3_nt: TGTGCCAGCAGCTTAGTCCTAGGACTAGCGGGGGAGTACAATGAGCAGTTCTTC

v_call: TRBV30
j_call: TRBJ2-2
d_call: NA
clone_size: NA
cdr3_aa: CAWRAWEAPTGELFF
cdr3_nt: TGTGCCTGGAGGGCGTGGGAGGCCCCCACCGGGGAGCTGTTTTTT

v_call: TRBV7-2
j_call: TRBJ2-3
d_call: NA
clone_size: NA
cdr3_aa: CASSPARTDTQYF
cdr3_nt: TGTGCCAGCAGCCCCGCTAGAACAGATACGCAGTATTTT

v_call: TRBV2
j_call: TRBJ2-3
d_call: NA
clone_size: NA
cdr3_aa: CASVRVETDTQYF
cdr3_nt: TGTGCCAGCGTACGGGTTGAAACAGATACGCAGTATTTT

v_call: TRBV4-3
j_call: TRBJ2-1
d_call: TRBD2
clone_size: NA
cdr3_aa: CASSWTSGPDYNEQFF
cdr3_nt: TGCGCCAGCAGTTGGACTAGCGGGCCAGACTACAATGAGCAGTTCTTC

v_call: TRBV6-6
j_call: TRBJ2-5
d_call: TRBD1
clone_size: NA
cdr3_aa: CASSGRQGQETQYF
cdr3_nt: TGTGCCAGCAGTGGCAGACAGGGCCAAGAGACCCAGTACTTC

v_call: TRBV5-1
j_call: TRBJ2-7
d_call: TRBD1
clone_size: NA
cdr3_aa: CASSEGTVYEQYF
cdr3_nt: TGCGCCAGCAGCGAGGGGACAGTTTACGAGCAGTACTTC

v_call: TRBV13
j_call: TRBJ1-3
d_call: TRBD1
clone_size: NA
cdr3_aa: CASSLGGTGGGNTIYF
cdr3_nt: TGTGCCAGCAGCTTAGGGGGGACAGGGGGCGGAAACACCATATATTTT

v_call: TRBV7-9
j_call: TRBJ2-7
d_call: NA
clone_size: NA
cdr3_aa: CASSLGQFAYEQYF
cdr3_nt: TGTGCCAGCAGCTTAGGACAGTTTGCCTACGAGCAGTACTTC